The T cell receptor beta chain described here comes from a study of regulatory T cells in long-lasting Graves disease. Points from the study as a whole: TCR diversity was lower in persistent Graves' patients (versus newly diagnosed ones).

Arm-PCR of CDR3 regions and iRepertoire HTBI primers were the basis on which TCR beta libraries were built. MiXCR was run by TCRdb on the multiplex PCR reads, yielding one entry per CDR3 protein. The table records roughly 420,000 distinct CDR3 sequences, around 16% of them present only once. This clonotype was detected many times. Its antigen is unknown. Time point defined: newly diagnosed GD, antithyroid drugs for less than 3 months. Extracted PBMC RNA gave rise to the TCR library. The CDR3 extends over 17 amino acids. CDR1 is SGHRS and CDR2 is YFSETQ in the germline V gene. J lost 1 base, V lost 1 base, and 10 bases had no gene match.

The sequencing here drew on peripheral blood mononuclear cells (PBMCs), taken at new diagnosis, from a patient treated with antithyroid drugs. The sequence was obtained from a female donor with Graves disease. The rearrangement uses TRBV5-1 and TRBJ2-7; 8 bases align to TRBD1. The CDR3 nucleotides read TGCGCCAGCAGCTTGTCATTTGGACAGGGTATTTCCTACGAGCAGTACTTC. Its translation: CASSLSFGQGISYEQYF.